This T cell receptor beta chain comes out of a study of beta chain features in type 1 diabetes. Broader study findings: Researchers report that Type 1 diabetes patients had moderately but significantly shorter TCRB CDR3s across all four CD4+ subsets. Patients and controls would share equally any PCR tilt toward shorter templates. Among type 1 diabetes patients, VDJ junctions had fewer insertions and more deletions. Patients showed naive, central memory and Treg TCRB repertoires that appeared more similar than those of healthy donors.

This CDR3 is 14 amino acids long. CDR1 and CDR2 (germline): SGDLS, YYNGEE. Trimming removed 0 bases from V and 4 bases from J; junction bases left unmatched: 1. Reverse transcribing all isolated RNA meant expressed TCRB transcripts were sequenced. Repertoires were generated with immunoSEQ multiplex PCR, while TCRdb's copy carries only in-frame clones and drops some. The sample includes around 150,000 clones, around 8.6% of them seen just once. The table lists this clone with many counts. The antigen is undetermined. The chain uses TRBV9 and TRBJ2-5; 9 nucleotides line up with TRBD1. Sample: central memory CD4+ T cells from blood. The origin of this receptor is a woman younger than 30 with type 1 diabetes. This CDR3 is CASSVGGQGETQYF. Written as DNA, the CDR3 is TGTGCCAGCAGCGTAGGGGGACAGGGAGAGACCCAGTACTTC.